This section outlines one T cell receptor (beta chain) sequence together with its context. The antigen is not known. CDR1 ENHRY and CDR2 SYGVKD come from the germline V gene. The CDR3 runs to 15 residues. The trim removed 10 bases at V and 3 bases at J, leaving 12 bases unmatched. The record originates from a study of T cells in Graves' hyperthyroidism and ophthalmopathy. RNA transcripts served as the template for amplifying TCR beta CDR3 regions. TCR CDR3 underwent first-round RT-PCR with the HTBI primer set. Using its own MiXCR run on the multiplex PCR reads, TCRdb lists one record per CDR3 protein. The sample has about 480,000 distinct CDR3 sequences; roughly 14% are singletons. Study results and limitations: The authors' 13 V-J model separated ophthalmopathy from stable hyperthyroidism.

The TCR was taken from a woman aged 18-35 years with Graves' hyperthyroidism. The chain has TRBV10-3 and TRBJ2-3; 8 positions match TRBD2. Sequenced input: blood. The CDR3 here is CASSVGTSPTDTQYF. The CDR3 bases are TGTGCCAGCAGCGTCGGGACTAGTCCAACAGATACGCAGTATTTT.